This T cell receptor beta chain stems from a study of T cells in Graves' hyperthyroidism and ophthalmopathy (dated by TCRdb to the late 2010s). Regarding the research as a whole: To identify distinguishing TCR V-J signatures, a discovery cohort of 95 to 100 patients was used, comprising approximately 40 with Graves' ophthalmopathy and about 59 with stable Graves' hyperthyroidism. TCR Vbeta CDR3 sequencing of some 140 peripheral blood samples (43 ophthalmopathy, under 80 hyperthyroidism and about 17 progressor patients) is reported in the paper. Prospective prediction of ophthalmopathy was tested in an independent validation cohort consisting of 18 hyperthyroidism patients and some 17 patients who later progressed to ophthalmopathy. The study also compared thyroid tissue and blood T-cell repertoires from several Graves' hyperthyroidism patients. After sampling, hyperthyroidism patients received methimazole starting at 30 mg daily, and ophthalmopathy patients received high-dose intravenous methylprednisolone. The 75 to 100 discovery patients were divided at random into training and test sets in a 7:3 ratio.

This clonotype has a count of ten or more. Its antigen is still unknown. Per-nucleotide qualities are absent, and no much larger clonotype sits a single base away. The TCR beta CDR3 regions were amplified from RNA transcripts. For the first round of RT-PCR on the TCR CDR3, the HTBI primer set was used together with the Qiagen OneStep RT-PCR kit. The libraries were constructed in a second round of multiplex PCR and then size-selected and purified. Sequencing of the libraries was done on an Illumina HiSeq2000 using paired-end 100 bp reads. In the authors' own workflow: SOAPnuke was used to process the raw data, removing reads that contained adapters or uncalled bases, had a mean Phred below 15, or lacked an exact match to the constant primer or identifier. High-quality paired reads were merged using COPE v1.2.5, and each unique nucleotide sequence was defined as a clonotype. MiTCR v1.1 was used to align clonotypes to the IMGT TRBV, TRBD and TRBJ reference segments. The analysis included only V-J combinations with a frequency above 0.0001, which together covered approximately 99% of the repertoires. A TCS score was defined as the ratio between F50 (clonal expansion) and ExV (chaos), using BLOSUM62-based TCRdist between CDR3 peptides within each V-J. Welch's t-statistics and random forest reduced 450 to 600 V-J features to about 13, which were used in a naive Bayes classifier (R e1071). The similarity between thyroid and blood repertoires was quantified using the Morisita-Horn index. TCRdb ran its own pipeline on the public reads, namely fastp trimming at Q25 and MiXCR clone calling, and kept in-frame beta chains. Entries are consolidated by CDR3 protein sequence, retaining the most common genes and DNA. TCRdb's processing, not the authors' own work, is the source of the V and J calls. Across this sample there are hundreds of thousands of distinct CDR3 sequences, with about 45% seen only once. Together, the top ten hold less than 9.5% of the sample.

Patients with uncontrolled infections, other autoimmune diseases, pregnancy or lactation were excluded. Clinical symptoms, serum thyroxine and TRAb, thyroid ultrasound, and orbital computed tomography formed the basis for the diagnoses. Trizol reagent was used to extract total RNA, and RNA quality was then checked on an Agilent 2100 Bioanalyzer. The CDR3, from cysteine to phenylalanine, totals 15 residues. Just the 45-base CDR3 DNA is kept, in frame starting at base 1. V lost 6 bases and J lost 7 bases; the stretch between them is 16 bases long. Sequences SGHNT (CDR1) and YENEEA (CDR2) are obtained from the germline V gene. Broader findings and caveats from the paper: In validation, the model predicted progression to ophthalmopathy a median of roughly 6.5 months before onset, with roughly 71% sensitivity and 72.22% specificity. Ophthalmopathy was separated from stable hyperthyroidism by a 13 V-J signature model, with approximately 85% sensitivity and about 81% specificity obtained in cross-validation and 80%/75% obtained in testing. No statistical method was used to fix the sample size in advance, and group allocation was not hidden from the investigators. Most expanded thyroid clonotypes (frequency above 0.001) were also detected in blood, suggesting blood repertoires may reflect thyroid immune responses.

The TCR sequence derives from an adult man with Graves' disease, either hyperthyroidism or ophthalmopathy (not recorded which). The rearranged chain carries TRBV11-3 and TRBJ1-6, and TRBD1 may be the D gene, going by 6 matching bases. The specimen sequenced was peripheral blood or thyroid tissue (not recorded which). The DNA sequence reads TGTGCCAGCAGACAGGGATCTGGGGTGAATTCACCCCTCCACTTT. Translated, this is CASRQGSGVNSPLHF.